These 15 T cell receptor beta chains came from one sample sequenced in a study of response to subunit inactivated influenza vaccine. TCRdb redid the calling of the RT-PCR reads with MiXCR, one entry per CDR3 protein. The sample includes hundreds of thousands of distinct CDR3 sequences, 16% seen only once; the top ten take 2.5% to 3.5%. Sequencing used CD4+ T cells sorted from PBMCs, obtained less than 30 months after vaccination. These receptors were taken from a man between 50 and 75 years old who received an inactivated influenza vaccine.

The chain couples TRBV28 to TRBJ2-5; 9 nucleotides line up with TRBD2. Germline values: CDR1 MDHEN, CDR2 SYDVKM. V dropped 6 bases and J dropped 1; count of bases not matched to a gene: 9. The CDR3 runs 16 residues. The chain's CDR3 is CASRGSLAGPQETQYF. The CDR3 DNA is TGTGCCAGCAGGGGCTCCCTAGCGGGACCCCAAGAGACCCAGTACTTC.

This chain connects TRBV24-1 to TRBJ2-5; D remains unclear. The CDR3 totals 12 residues. The germline V and J ends were trimmed by 4 bases and 7 bases, with 9 bases remaining between them. Germline lookup yields CDR1 KGHDR and CDR2 SFDVKD. The CDR3 coding sequence is TGTGCCACCAGTGACTCCTTGTGGACCCAGTACTTC. Its translation is CATSDSLWTQYF.

The chain recombines TRBV21-1 with TRBJ1-1; no DNA check was done on the table's D call, TRBD1. TRBV21-1 constitutes a pseudogene. There are 19 residues in the CDR3. DNA for the CDR3: TGTGCCAGCAGCAAAGTGCGGACAGGGGAGGCCAGCCTGAACACTGAAGCTTTCTTT. This encodes CASSKVRTGEASLNTEAFF.

The V gene is TRBV12-3 or TRBV12-4, the J gene TRBJ2-7; 10 positions agree with TRBD1. After removal of 7 bases from V and 7 bases from J, the junction contained 7 bases not matched to a gene. The CDR3 covers 13 residues. CDR3 loop: CASTLRTGGEQYF. The CDR3 coding sequence is TGTGCCAGCACCCTCAGGACAGGGGGGGAGCAGTACTTC.

The chain combines TRBV28 with TRBJ2-7; D ambiguous. The length of the CDR3 is 14 residues. Germline CDR1 is MDHEN and CDR2 is SYDVKM. The V and J ends lost 0 bases and 2 bases respectively, with 8 bases between them. The CDR3 region has the DNA TGTGCCAGCAGTTTATGGGGCACAACCTACGAGCAGTACTTC. It codes for CASSLWGTTYEQYF.

V usage is TRBV4-2 and J usage is TRBJ2-1, with D possibly matching TRBD2 (6 bases). V lost 0 bases to trimming and J lost 6 bases, with 15 bases between them. This CDR3 has 16 amino acids. Germline values: CDR1 LGHNA, CDR2 YNFKEQ. CDR3 nucleotides: TGTGCCAGCAGCCAAGACGCGGGGCCGGCGGTCAATGAGCAGTTCTTC. It specifies CASSQDAGPAVNEQFF.

Only a few counts were recorded for this clonotype. The chain employs TRBV11-2 and TRBJ2-5; D might be TRBD1 (6 bases). V was clipped by 1 base and J by 3 bases, with 15 bases between them. The CDR3 loop spans 16 amino acids. CDR1 and CDR2 from the germline V gene are SGHAT and FQNNGV. DNA for the CDR3: TGTGCCAGCAGCTTAGTTTGGGGGCGGACGAAAGAGACCCAGTACTTC. This gives the protein CASSLVWGRTKETQYF.

The sample holds a few counts of this clonotype. The V call is TRBV4-1, the J call TRBJ2-3; D gene uncertain. There are 13 residues in the CDR3. CDR1 and CDR2 from the germline V gene are MGHRA and YSYEKL. V lost 0 bases to trimming and J lost 7 bases, with 8 bases between them. CDR3 protein: CASSQDTVNTQYF. In nucleotides, the CDR3 is TGCGCCAGCAGCCAAGATACAGTTAATACGCAGTATTTT.

The V and J genes are TRBV5-1 and TRBJ2-1, with 9 bases lining up with TRBD1. CDR3 length equals 13 residues. CDR1 is SGHRS and CDR2 is YFSETQ in the germline V gene. V shed 2 bases and J 9 bases; nucleotides not matched to a gene: 3. CDR3 protein: CASSLGQGLEQFF. Written as DNA, the CDR3 is TGCGCCAGCAGCTTAGGACAGGGGCTTGAGCAGTTCTTC.

The rearrangement links TRBV18 to TRBJ1-1, with D possibly matching TRBD1 (5 bases). The CDR3 length is 14 residues. Germline-derived CDR1 and CDR2 are KGHSH and LQKENI. V shed 3 bases and J shed 6 bases, with 14 bases lying between them. The CDR3: CASSPVRGRAEAFF. The CDR3 nucleotides read TGTGCCAGCTCACCCGTCCGGGGGAGAGCTGAAGCTTTCTTT.

The CDR3 DNA follows: TGTGCCATCAGTGAGCTGGGCATGAACACTGAAGCTTTCTTT. Its translation is CAISELGMNTEAFF. This chain joins TRBV10-3 and TRBJ1-1; D gene unclear. Germline V lookup: CDR1 ENHRY, CDR2 SYGVKD. The CDR3 is made up of 14 amino acids. V lost 2 bases and J lost 0, with 7 bases in between.

Only a few counts were recorded for this clonotype. This chain links TRBV29-1 with TRBJ2-5, with a possible D match to TRBD1 (6 bases). V lost 7 bases, J lost 2 bases, and 11 bases lay in between. CDR1 and CDR2 (germline): SQVTM, ANQGSEA. The CDR3 is 12 amino acids. Here the CDR3 reads CSGKQGQETQYF. The CDR3, as DNA: TGCAGCGGTAAACAGGGTCAAGAGACCCAGTACTTC.

CDR3 sequence: CASSLGTGAEQYF. CDR3 DNA sequence: TGTGCCAGCAGTTTGGGGACAGGCGCCGAGCAGTACTTC. This chain links TRBV12-3 or TRBV12-4 with TRBJ2-7; TRBD1 matches at 8 bases. The CDR3 runs 13 residues. The V segment lost 3 bases and the J segment 6 bases; nucleotides outside the gene matches: 4.

A few counts support this clonotype. The rearrangement uses TRBV7-8 and TRBJ1-5; 9 bases match TRBD1. J was trimmed by 1 base and V by 5 bases; bases with no gene match: 6. The length of the CDR3 is 16 residues. Germline loops: CDR1 SGHVS, CDR2 FQNEAQ. In nucleotides, the CDR3 is TGTGCCAGCAGCCCCCGGGACAGGGACAGCAATCAGCCCCAGCATTTT. It translates to CASSPRDRDSNQPQHF.

This clonotype is a singleton in its sample. CDR3 sequence: CASSQPGQGETQYF. The DNA of the CDR3 is TGTGCCAGTAGTCAACCCGGACAGGGGGAGACCCAGTACTTC. The chain recombines TRBV19 with TRBJ2-5, with 9 bases aligning to TRBD1. CDR3 length: 14 residues. Germline V gene lookup returns CDR1 LNHDA and CDR2 SQIVND (reference sequence). V shed 5 bases, J shed 5 bases, and the junction held 6 bases outside the gene matches.